This is a list of T cell receptor beta chains from one sample in a study of follicular helper T cells after annual influenza vaccination. Repertoires were generated with immunoSEQ multiplex PCR, while TCRdb's copy carries only in-frame clones and drops some. The data show about 9,400 clones, around 82% seen once. Source: CXCR5- memory CD4+ T cells sorted from blood, taken 7 days after influenza vaccination. The receptors were sampled from an adult who received the influenza vaccine. Each CDR3 is given with its conserved first and last residue. Fields, in order: D gene, J gene, clone size, V gene, CDR3 protein, CDR3 DNA. The D gene is left open where the match is weak. Where a row states a size, it is once, few, many or the class of an expanded clone; other rows omit it.

- TRBJ1-1 - TRBV5-4 CASSPRGGRVEAFF TGTGCCAGCAGCCCGCGGGGGGGCAGGGTTGAAGCTTTCTTT
- TRBJ1-1 - TRBV18 CASSPAGRNTEAFF TGTGCCAGCTCACCCGCGGGACGGAACACTGAAGCTTTCTTT
- TRBJ2-3 - TRBV6-6 CASTTADTQYF TGTGCCAGCACCACCGCAGATACGCAGTATTTT
- TRBJ2-7 - TRBV9 CASSPAGVSRSYEQYF TGTGCCAGCAGCCCTGCGGGCGTCTCTCGATCCTACGAGCAGTACTTC
- TRBJ2-2 - TRBV5-1 CASSLDSFANTGELFF TGCGCCAGCAGCTTGGACAGCTTTGCGAACACCGGGGAGCTGTTTTTT
- TRBJ1-3 - TRBV7-8 CASRLEGGVDGNTIYF TGTGCCAGCAGGCTCGAGGGGGGGGTAGACGGAAACACCATATATTTT
- TRBJ2-6 - TRBV7-6 CASSLESSQSSGANVLTF TGTGCCAGCAGCTTAGAAAGTTCACAAAGCTCTGGGGCCAACGTCCTGACTTTC
- TRBJ2-6 - TRBV11-1 CASSPGTTFSGANVLTF TGTGCCAGCAGCCCCGGGACAACATTCTCTGGGGCCAACGTCCTGACTTTC
- TRBJ2-5 - TRBV5-4 CASSLDRETQETQYF TGTGCCAGCAGCTTGGACAGGGAAACCCAAGAGACCCAGTACTTC
- TRBJ2-3 few TRBV7-9 CASSLVQWGTTDTQYF TGTGCCAGCAGCTTAGTTCAGTGGGGCACCACAGATACGCAGTATTTT
- TRBJ1-3 - TRBV29-1 CSVGSGNTIYF TGCAGCGTTGGCTCTGGAAACACCATATATTTT